The clone carrying this T cell receptor beta chain came up a few times. With V trimmed by 3 bases and J by 14 bases, 11 bases remained unmatched. Germline CDR1 SGDLS, CDR2 YYNGEE. The CDR3 has 15 residues. The method was immunoSEQ multiplex PCR; TCRdb's version includes in-frame clones alone and lacks a portion of them. The data contain 270,000 or so clones, approximately 82% of them singletons. This record comes from a study of blood T cell repertoires in COVID-19. Study overall: Samples representing acute and convalescent COVID-19 were sourced from the United States, Italy and Spain. Sample material is recorded as cDNA or gDNA derived from T cells, B-cell-depleted T cells, or PBMCs.

The chain is built from TRBV9 and TRBJ1-6, with 10 bases identical to TRBD1. The TCR originated in a woman in her late teens or twenties with acute or convalescent COVID-19. The sequenced sample was peripheral blood. CDR3 DNA sequence: TGTGCCAGCAGCGGGGGCGGGACAGGGGATTTCACCCTCCACTTT. It encodes CASSGGGTGDFTLHF. Full variable domain (outside the CDR3, taken from reference TRBV9 and TRBJ1-6): DSGVTQTPKHLITATGQRVTLRCSPRSGDLSVYWYQQSLDQGLQFLIQYYNGEERAKGNILERFSAQQFPDLHSELNLSSLELGDSALYFCASSGGGTGDFTLHFGNGTRLTVT.